This T cell receptor beta chain was sequenced for a study of cytomegalovirus exposure and HLA in healthy donors. Amplification used 60 Vbeta primers and 13 Jbeta primers. Libraries were prepared by immunoSEQ multiplex PCR; TCRdb keeps only in-frame clonotypes and omits some of them. The data hold 150,000 to 200,000 clones, with about four fifths observed a single time. In the case of this clone: A read error may account for a junction end that differs from germline.

Sequenced input: PBMCs. The receptor's source is a woman between 18 and 29 years old in good health and CMV-seronegative.

The CDR3 reads CASSFSFGGSTYTQYF. In DNA form, the CDR3 reads TGTGCCAGCAGTTTCTCGTTTGGCGGGAGCACATATACGCAGTATTTT. J is TRBJ2-3 and V is TRBV27, with 7 bases aligning to TRBD2. The CDR3 length is 16 residues. CDR1 and CDR2 from the germline V gene are MNHEY and SMNVEV (reference sequence).